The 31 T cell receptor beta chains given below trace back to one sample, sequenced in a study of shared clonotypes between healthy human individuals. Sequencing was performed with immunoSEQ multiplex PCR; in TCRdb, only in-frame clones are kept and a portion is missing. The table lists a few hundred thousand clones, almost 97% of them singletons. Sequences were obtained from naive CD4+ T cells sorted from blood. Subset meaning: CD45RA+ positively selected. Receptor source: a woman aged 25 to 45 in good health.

In nucleotides, the CDR3 is TGTGCCACCAGCAGAGATTCAGGGGCCGGGGCCAACGTCCTGACTTTC. Amino acid sequence: CATSRDSGAGANVLTF. This chain connects TRBV15 to TRBJ2-6; D might be TRBD1 (6 bases). The germline V gene encodes CDR1 LNHNV and CDR2 YYDKDF (reference sequence). Trimming shortened V by 0 bases and J by 4 bases, and 10 bases separated the two germline ends. The CDR3 spans 16 residues.

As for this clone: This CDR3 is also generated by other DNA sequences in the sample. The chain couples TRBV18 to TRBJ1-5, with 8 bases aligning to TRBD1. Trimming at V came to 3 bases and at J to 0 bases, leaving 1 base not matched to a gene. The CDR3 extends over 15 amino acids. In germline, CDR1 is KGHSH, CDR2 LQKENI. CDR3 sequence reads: CASSPGQGSNQPQHF. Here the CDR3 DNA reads TGTGCCAGCTCACCCGGACAGGGTAGCAATCAGCCCCAGCATTTT. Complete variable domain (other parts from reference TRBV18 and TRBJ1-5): NAGVMQNPRHLVRRRGQEARLRCSPMKGHSHVYWYRQLPEEGLKFMVYLQKENIIDESGMPKERFSAEFPKEGPSILRIQQVVRGDSAAYFCASSPGQGSNQPQHFGDGTRLSIL.

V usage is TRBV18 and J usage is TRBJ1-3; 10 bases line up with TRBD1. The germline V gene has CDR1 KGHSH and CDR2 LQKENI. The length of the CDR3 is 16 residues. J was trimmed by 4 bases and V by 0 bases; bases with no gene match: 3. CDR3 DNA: TGTGCCAGCTCACCACCGGGGGACAGGGGAGGAAACACCATATATTTT. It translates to CASSPPGDRGGNTIYF.

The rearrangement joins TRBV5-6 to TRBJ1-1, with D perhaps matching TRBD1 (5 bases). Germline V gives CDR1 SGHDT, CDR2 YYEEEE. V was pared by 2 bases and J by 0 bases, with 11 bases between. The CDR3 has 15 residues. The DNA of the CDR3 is TGTGCCAGCAGCTTCCCGACAGACATGAACACTGAAGCTTTCTTT. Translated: CASSFPTDMNTEAFF.

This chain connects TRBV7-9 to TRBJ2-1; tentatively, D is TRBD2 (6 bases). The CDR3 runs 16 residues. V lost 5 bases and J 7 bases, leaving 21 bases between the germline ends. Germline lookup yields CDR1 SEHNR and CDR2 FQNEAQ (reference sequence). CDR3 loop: CASSPRGSGQLNEQFF. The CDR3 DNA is TGTGCCAGCAGCCCCCGGGGGAGCGGGCAGCTAAATGAGCAGTTCTTC.

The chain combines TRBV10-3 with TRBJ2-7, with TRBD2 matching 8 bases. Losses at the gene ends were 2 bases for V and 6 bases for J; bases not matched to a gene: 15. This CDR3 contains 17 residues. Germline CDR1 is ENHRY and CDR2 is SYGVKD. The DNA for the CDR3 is TGTGCCATCAGTGAGGCCGGGGGGGGGACTGGGACCCCCGAGCAGTACTTC. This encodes CAISEAGGGTGTPEQYF.

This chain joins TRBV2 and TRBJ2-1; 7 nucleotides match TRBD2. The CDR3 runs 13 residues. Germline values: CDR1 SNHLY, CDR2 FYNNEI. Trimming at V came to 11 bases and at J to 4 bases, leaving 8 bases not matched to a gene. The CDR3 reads CAVKRGSYNEQFF. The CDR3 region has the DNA TGTGCCGTTAAGCGGGGCTCTTACAATGAGCAGTTCTTC.

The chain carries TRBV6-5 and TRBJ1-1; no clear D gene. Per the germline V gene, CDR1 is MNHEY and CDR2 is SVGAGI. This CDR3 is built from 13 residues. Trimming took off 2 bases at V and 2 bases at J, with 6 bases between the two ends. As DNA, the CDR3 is TGTGCCAGCAGTTACGTTCTTAACACTGAAGCTTTCTTT. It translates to CASSYVLNTEAFF.

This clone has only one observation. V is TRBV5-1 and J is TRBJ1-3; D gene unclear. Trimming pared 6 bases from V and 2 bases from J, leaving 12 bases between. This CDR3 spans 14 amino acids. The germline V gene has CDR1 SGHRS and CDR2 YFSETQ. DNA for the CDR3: TGCGCCAGCACCGACGGATCGCCTGGAAACACCATATATTTT. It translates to CASTDGSPGNTIYF. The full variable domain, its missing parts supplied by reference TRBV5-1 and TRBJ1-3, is KAGVTQTPRYLIKTRGQQVTLSCSPISGHRSVSWYQQTPGQGLQFLFEYFSETQRNKGNFPGRFSGRQFSNSRSEMNVSTLELGDSALYLCASTDGSPGNTIYFGEGSWLTVV.

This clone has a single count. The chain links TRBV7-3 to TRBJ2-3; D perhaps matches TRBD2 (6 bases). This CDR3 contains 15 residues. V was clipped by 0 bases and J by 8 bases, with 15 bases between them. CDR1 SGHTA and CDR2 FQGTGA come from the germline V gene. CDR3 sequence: CASSLTATSRATQYF. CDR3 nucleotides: TGTGCCAGCAGCTTAACGGCTACTAGCCGGGCTACGCAGTATTTT.

The CDR3 DNA sequence: TGCGCCAGCAGTAGGCCAGGGGTGAATGAGCAGTTCTTC. It codes for CASSRPGVNEQFF. The rearrangement joins TRBV5-1 to TRBJ2-1; the D gene is possibly TRBD1 (6 bases). Germline CDR1 SGHRS, CDR2 YFSETQ. V was pared by 5 bases and J by 7 bases, with 13 bases between. CDR3 length equals 13 residues.

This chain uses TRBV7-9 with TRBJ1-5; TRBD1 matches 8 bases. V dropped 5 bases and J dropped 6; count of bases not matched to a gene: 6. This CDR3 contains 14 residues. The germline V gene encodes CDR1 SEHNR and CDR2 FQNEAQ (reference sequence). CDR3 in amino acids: CASSPTGDFQPQHF. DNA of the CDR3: TGTGCCAGCAGCCCGACAGGGGACTTTCAGCCCCAGCATTTT.

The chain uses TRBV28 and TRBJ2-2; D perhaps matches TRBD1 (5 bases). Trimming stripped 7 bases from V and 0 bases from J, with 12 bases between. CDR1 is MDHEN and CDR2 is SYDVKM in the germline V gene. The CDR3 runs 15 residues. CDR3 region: CASTLPGSNTGELFF. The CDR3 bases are TGTGCCAGCACCCTACCAGGGTCGAACACCGGGGAGCTGTTTTTT.

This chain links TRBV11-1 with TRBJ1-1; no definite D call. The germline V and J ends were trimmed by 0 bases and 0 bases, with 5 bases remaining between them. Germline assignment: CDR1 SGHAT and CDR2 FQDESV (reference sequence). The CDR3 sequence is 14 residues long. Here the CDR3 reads CASSLAQLNTEAFF. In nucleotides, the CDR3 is TGTGCCAGCAGCTTAGCTCAATTGAACACTGAAGCTTTCTTT.

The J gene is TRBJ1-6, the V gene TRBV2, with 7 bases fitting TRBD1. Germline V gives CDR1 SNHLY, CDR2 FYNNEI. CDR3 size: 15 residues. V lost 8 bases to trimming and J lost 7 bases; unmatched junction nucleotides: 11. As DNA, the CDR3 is TGTGCCAGCGGGATGATACAGGGGTTGAATTCACCCCTCCACTTT. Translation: CASGMIQGLNSPLHF.

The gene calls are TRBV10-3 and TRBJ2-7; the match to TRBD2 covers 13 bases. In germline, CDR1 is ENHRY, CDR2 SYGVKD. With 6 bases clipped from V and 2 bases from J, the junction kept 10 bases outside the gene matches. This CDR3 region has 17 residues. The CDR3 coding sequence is TGTGCCATCAGCCGGAGGACTAGCGGGAGTTTGGCCTACGAGCAGTACTTC. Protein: CAISRRTSGSLAYEQYF.

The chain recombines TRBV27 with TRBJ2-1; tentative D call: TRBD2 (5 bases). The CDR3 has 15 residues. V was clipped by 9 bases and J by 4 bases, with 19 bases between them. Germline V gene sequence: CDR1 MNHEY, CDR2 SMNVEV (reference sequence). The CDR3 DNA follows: TGTGCCAGGCTACTAGTTATTACGATTTACAATGAGCAGTTCTTC. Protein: CARLLVITIYNEQFF.

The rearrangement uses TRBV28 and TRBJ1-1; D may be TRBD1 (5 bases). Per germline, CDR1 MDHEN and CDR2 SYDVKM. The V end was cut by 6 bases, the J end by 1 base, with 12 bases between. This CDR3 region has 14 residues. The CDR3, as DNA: TGTGCCAGCAGCACCGGGACGACGAACACTGAAGCTTTCTTT. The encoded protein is CASSTGTTNTEAFF.

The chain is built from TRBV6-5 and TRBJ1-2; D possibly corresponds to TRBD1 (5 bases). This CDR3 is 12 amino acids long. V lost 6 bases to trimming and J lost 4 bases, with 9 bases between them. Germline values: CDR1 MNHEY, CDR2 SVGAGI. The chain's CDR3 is CASRGGSYGYTF. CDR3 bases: TGTGCCAGCAGGGGGGGATCCTATGGCTACACCTTC.

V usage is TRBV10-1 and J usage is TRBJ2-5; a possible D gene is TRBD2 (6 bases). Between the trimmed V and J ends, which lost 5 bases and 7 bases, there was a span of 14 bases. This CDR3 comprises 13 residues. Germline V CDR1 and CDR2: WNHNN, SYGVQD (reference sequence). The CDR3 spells CASSTGGVGTQYF. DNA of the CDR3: TGCGCCAGCAGTACCGGGGGAGTGGGGACCCAGTACTTC.

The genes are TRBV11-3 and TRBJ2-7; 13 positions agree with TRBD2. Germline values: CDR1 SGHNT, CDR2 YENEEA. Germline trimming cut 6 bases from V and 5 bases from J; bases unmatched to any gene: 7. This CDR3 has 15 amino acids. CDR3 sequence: CASSPTSGRAHEQYF. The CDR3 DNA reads TGTGCCAGCAGTCCCACTAGCGGGAGGGCCCACGAGCAGTACTTC.

CDR3 nucleotide sequence: TGTGCCAGCTCACCAAGTGAGGGGAATCAGCCCCAGCATTTT. It specifies CASSPSEGNQPQHF. The rearrangement joins TRBV18 to TRBJ1-5, with D perhaps matching TRBD1 (5 bases). The CDR3 extends over 14 amino acids. Germline CDR1 is KGHSH and CDR2 is LQKENI. V gave up 2 bases and J gave up 4 bases, with 9 bases separating them. Together with reference TRBV18 and TRBJ1-5, the CDR3 gives the full variable domain: NAGVMQNPRHLVRRRGQEARLRCSPMKGHSHVYWYRQLPEEGLKFMVYLQKENIIDESGMPKERFSAEFPKEGPSILRIQQVVRGDSAAYFCASSPSEGNQPQHFGDGTRLSIL.

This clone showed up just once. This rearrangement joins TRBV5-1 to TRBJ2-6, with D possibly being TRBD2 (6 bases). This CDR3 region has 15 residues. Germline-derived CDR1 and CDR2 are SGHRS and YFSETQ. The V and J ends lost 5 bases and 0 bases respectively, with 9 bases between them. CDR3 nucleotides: TGCGCCAGCAGAGGGGACTTCTCTGGGGCCAACGTCCTGACTTTC. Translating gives CASRGDFSGANVLTF.

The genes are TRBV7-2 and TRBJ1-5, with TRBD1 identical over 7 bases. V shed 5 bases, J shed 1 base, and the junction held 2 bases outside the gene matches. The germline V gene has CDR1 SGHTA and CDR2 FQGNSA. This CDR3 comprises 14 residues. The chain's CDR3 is CASSGTASNQPQHF. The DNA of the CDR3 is TGTGCCAGCAGCGGGACAGCAAGCAATCAGCCCCAGCATTTT.

For the CDR3, the DNA is TGTGCCAGCAGTATTTCCAGGGGTGCTCAGCCCCAGCATTTT. Translating it yields CASSISRGAQPQHF. This sequence joins TRBV28 and TRBJ1-5; D possibly corresponds to TRBD1 (6 bases). Germline assignment: CDR1 MDHEN and CDR2 SYDVKM. The CDR3 consists of 14 residues. The germline V and J ends were trimmed by 5 bases and 6 bases, with 14 bases remaining between them.

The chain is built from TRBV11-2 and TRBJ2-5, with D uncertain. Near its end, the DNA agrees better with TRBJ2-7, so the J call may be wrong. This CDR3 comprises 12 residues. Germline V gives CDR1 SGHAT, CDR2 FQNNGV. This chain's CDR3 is CASSLPSYEQYF. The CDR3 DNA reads TGTGCCAGCAGCTTACCCTCCTACGAGCAGTACTTC.

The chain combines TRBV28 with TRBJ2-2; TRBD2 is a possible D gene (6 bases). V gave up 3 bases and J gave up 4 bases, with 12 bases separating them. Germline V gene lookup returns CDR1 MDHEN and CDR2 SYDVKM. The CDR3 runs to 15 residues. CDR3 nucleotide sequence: TGTGCCAGCAGTTTGGGCGGGAAGGGCACCGGGGAGCTGTTTTTT. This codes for CASSLGGKGTGELFF.

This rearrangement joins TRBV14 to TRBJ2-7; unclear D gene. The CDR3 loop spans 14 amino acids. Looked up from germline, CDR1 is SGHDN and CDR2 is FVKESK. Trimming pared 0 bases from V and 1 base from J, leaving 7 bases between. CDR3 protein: CASSQEARSYEQYF. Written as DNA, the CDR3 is TGTGCCAGCAGCCAAGAAGCCAGGTCCTACGAGCAGTACTTC.

Here the CDR3 reads CASSELGSSTDTQYF. The CDR3, as DNA: TGTGCCAGCAGTGAACTGGGCAGTTCCACAGATACGCAGTATTTT. V and J are TRBV6-1 and TRBJ2-3; D gene uncertain. Trimming took off 2 bases at V and 2 bases at J, with 11 bases between the two ends. The CDR3 loop spans 15 amino acids. CDR1 and CDR2 from the germline V gene are MNHNS and SASEGT.

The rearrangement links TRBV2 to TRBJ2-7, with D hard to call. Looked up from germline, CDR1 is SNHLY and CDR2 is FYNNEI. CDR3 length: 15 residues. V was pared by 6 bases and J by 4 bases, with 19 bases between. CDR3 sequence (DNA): TGTGCCAGCAGCCCCCTAGAGGCACGAAATTACGAGCAGTACTTC. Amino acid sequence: CASSPLEARNYEQYF.

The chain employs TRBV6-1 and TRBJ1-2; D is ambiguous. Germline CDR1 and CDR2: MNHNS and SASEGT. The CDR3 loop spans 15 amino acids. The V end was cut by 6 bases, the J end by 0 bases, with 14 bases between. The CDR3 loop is CASSYKAVPNYGYTF. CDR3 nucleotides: TGTGCCAGCAGCTACAAGGCGGTTCCTAACTATGGCTACACCTTC.